This T cell receptor beta chain originates from a study of T cells after yellow fever vaccination. Study details: Libraries from low-cell-number fractions were prepared with the SMART-Seq v4 Ultra Low Input RNA kit. Broader study findings: Researchers cautioned that FACS-sorted repertoires could harbor abundant clonotypes contaminating from the bulk population. A limited proportion of clonotypes was detected within both the CD4 and CD8 compartments.

Germline V CDR1 and CDR2: SEHNR, FQNEAQ (reference sequence). CDR3 size: 13 residues. Trimming at V came to 7 bases and at J to 9 bases, leaving 11 bases not matched to a gene. Each CDR3 protein gets one entry after TCRdb re-called the 5' RACE reads with MiXCR. The sample contains under 400,000 distinct CDR3 sequences, 9.5% to 15% of which appear only once. About this clonotype: Its target is not known.

The TCR comes from a man between 18 and 35 years old who received the YFV17D yellow fever vaccine. The chain uses TRBV7-9 and TRBJ1-1, with TRBD1 identical over 7 bases. The material was CD4+ T cells sorted from PBMCs, obtained 15 days after the yellow fever booster vaccination. CDR3: CASTRGQETKAFF. In DNA form, the CDR3 reads TGTGCCAGCACCAGAGGACAGGAAACCAAAGCTTTCTTT.